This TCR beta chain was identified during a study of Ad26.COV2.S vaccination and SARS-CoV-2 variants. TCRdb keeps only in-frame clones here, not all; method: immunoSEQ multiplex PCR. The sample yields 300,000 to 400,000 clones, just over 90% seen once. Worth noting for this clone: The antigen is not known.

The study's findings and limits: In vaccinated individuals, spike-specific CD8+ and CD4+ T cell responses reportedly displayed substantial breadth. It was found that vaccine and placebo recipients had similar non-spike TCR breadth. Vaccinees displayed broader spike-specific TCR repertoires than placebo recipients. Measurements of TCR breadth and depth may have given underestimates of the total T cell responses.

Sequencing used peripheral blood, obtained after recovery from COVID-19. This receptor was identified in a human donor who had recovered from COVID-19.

The CDR3 loop reads CASSEALLSNRGYGYTF. CDR3 nucleotide sequence: TGTGCCAGCAGTGAAGCGCTCCTCAGTAACAGGGGCTATGGCTACACCTTC. The chain combines TRBV2 with TRBJ1-2; 7 bases fit TRBD1. CDR3 length: 17 residues. CDR1 is SNHLY, CDR2 FYNNEI, per germline. The J segment lost 4 bases and the V segment lost 0 bases, leaving 11 bases of the junction unmatched. Supplemented by reference TRBV2 and TRBJ1-2, the full variable domain reads EPEVTQTPSHQVTQMGQEVILRCVPISNHLYFYWYRQILGQKVEFLVSFYNNEISEKSEIFDDQFSVERPDGSNFTLKIRSTKLEDSAMYFCASSEALLSNRGYGYTFGSGTRLTVV.